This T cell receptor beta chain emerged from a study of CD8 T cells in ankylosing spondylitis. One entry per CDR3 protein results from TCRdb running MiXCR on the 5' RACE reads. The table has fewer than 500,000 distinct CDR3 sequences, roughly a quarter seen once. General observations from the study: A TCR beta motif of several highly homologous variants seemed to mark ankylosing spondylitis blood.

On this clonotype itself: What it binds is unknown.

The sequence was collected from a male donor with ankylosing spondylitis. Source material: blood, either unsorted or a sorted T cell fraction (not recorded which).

This CDR3 is CATSRADRVGGYTF. The DNA of the CDR3 is TGTGCCACCTCAAGGGCCGACAGGGTCGGGGGCTACACCTTC. The V and J genes are TRBV12-3 or TRBV12-4 and TRBJ1-2, with 7 bases that match TRBD1. Trimming at V came to 10 bases and at J to 8 bases, leaving 16 bases not matched to a gene. The CDR3 extends over 14 amino acids.